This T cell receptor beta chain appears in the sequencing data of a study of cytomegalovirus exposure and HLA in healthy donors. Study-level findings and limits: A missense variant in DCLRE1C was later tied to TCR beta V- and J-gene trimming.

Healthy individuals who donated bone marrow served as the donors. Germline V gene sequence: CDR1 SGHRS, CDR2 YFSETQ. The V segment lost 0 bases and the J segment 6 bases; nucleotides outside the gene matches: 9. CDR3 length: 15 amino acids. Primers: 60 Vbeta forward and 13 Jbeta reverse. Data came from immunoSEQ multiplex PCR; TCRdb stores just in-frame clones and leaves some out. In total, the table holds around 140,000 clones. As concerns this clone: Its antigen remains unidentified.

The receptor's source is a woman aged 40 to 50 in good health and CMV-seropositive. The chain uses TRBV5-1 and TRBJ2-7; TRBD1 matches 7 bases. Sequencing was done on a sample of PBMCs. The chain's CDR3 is CASSLAQGVAGEQYF. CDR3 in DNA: TGCGCCAGCAGCTTGGCTCAGGGGGTAGCAGGCGAGCAGTACTTC.